Listed below are T cell receptor beta chains from one sample, sequenced in a study of cytomegalovirus exposure and HLA in healthy donors. Profiled with immunoSEQ multiplex PCR; TCRdb holds only in-frame clones, not every one. Of over 150,000 clones in the sample, almost 80% are singletons; the top ten hold roughly 1.2%. The sample taken for sequencing was PBMCs. These receptors originate from a woman aged 50 to 65 in good health and CMV-seronegative. Both conserved end residues are part of each CDR3. The size of a clone is reported for some rows only, either as once, few or many, or as a class for expanded clones.

TRBV28	.	CASSSPGHSYEQYF
TRBV29-1	.	CSVDRDRGAEAFF
TRBV7-2	.	CASSDRDRVPYNEQFF
TRBV28	.	CVRARGTNTGELFF
TRBV7-8	once	CASSFPGLVTEQFF
TRBV15	.	CATSTGLAVYEQYF
TRBV6-6	.	CAGGRQGVINQPQHF
TRBV5-1	.	CASSLGQLAGAYEQYF
TRBV7-9	.	CASSRVDSGNTIYF
TRBV7-9	.	CASSSLGLAQETQYF
TRBV19	.	CASRISHRTNIQYF
TRBV5-1	.	CASSLGGDRGNEQFF
TRBV6-1	once	CASSELSYGYTF
TRBV10-2	.	CASSESGVGYTF
TRBV18	once	CASSPDSEQYF
TRBV5-1	.	CASSLVRGEAFF
TRBV28	.	CASSFSGGGYGYTF
TRBV4-1	few	CASSQHERAEMTRFF
TRBV7-3	.	CASSPGTTNTEAFF
TRBV7-2	.	CASSLSTGGHQPQHF
TRBV11-2	.	CASSLIFTSGIHEQYF
TRBV4-2	.	CASSEAESYEQYF
TRBV5-8	.	CASSLDASGRAYEQYF
TRBV4-2	.	CASSQVMTGGRIGTDTQYF
TRBV5-4	.	CASSFRGFGYTF
TRBV6-6	.	CASSYSRSAEAFF
TRBV9	.	CASSARTSGQYEQYF
TRBV6-5	.	CASSYSLYGQVYEQYF
TRBV28	.	CASSRGARVQPQHF
TRBV13	.	CASSLLVGNTGELFF
TRBV6-4	once	CASSESPSGSADTQYF
TRBV7-9	.	CASSSDRGREPQHF
TRBV7-7	few	CASSFDRDTEAFF
TRBV5-4	.	CASSSPWTGRGGDYGYTF
TRBV7-2	.	CASSLAGVSQPQHF
TRBV7-9	.	CASSSGLALHEQYF
TRBV19	.	CASSSQGSYEQYF
TRBV4-2	.	CASSHGAGGNTGELFF
TRBV19	.	CASRRSDRATYNEQFF
TRBV7-2	once	CASRESSYNEQFF
TRBV5-1	.	CASSTDGLWGTGELFF
TRBV9	.	CASGRGGETQYF
TRBV28	.	CASSRPTGGQETQYF
TRBV10-3	.	CVISEQVTGGPEQYF
TRBV7-2	.	CASTRGIGSYNEQFF
TRBV2	.	CASSDGTGVIQPQHF